This TCR beta chain comes out of a study of spatial heterogeneity in lung cancer (dated by TCRdb to the late 2010s). For the wider study: Donors were around 71 patients with early-stage, untreated non-small cell lung cancer from the lung TRACERx cohort. Follow-up PBMC samples were sequenced whenever available, with a median time to follow-up of roughly 22 months after resection. Beta-chain transcripts were consistently detected in greater numbers than alpha-chain transcripts, which likely reflected higher beta-chain transcript abundance. In the raw uncorrected reads, each unique combination of TCR and UMI appeared more than ten times on average. TCR alpha and beta repertoires were quantitatively compared across multiple tumor regions, matched nontumor lung and blood in non-small cell lung cancer. Nonsynonymous mutation counts, determined by whole-exome sequencing of tumor tissue, were related to TCR repertoire features. Both alpha and beta chains were TCR-sequenced in 210 or so tumor regions, under 80 matched nontumor lung samples and 55 to 60 PBMC samples obtained at surgery.

The method behind the library was 5' RACE. The run used a NextSeq 500. In the TCR library protocol, a unique molecular identifier was attached to each TCR cDNA molecule so that PCR and sequencing errors could be corrected. The paper's processing steps were these. TCR identification, UMI-based error correction and CDR3 extraction were performed with Decombinator tools. Expanded TCRs were defined as those above a frequency of 2 per 1,000, corresponding to the top 1% of the tumor frequency distribution. Rényi diversity was computed with the R vegan package after subsampling each repertoire 100 times to 5,000 TCRs. To build CDR3 similarity networks, amino acid triplet string-kernel similarity was used, and CDR3s were connected when their pairwise similarity was above 0.82. In-frame beta chains were kept once TCRdb had trimmed the public reads at Q25 with fastp and called clones with MiXCR. Every distinct CDR3 protein forms one entry, paired with its most common genes and DNA. TCRdb's processing, not the study's, gives the V and J calls here. Counted in this sample were about 120,000 distinct CDR3 sequences; 9.5% to 15% of them appeared once. Jointly, the top ten make up roughly 17% of the sample.

CDR1 SGDLS and CDR2 YYNGEE were looked up in the germline V gene. From cysteine to phenylalanine, the CDR3 is 15 amino acids long. Kept here is only the CDR3 DNA, which spans 45 bases and is read in frame from base 1. Trimming takes 4 bases from V and 0 bases from J, and the germline ends sit 11 bases apart. The full study reports these points: Ubiquitous expanded tumor TCRs were detected in blood more often at tumor resection than at routine follow-up. Only 15 or so patients were included in comparisons of baseline and follow-up blood repertoires. Additional single-cell paired TCR alpha and beta sequencing was considered necessary to confirm, at a functional level, the hypothesis that regional TCRs recognize regional mutations.

In its sample, this clonotype was seen many times. There is no known antigen for this receptor. There are no base qualities to consult, and no much larger clone falls within one base. The time point label, read with the paper, signifies: blood at routine non-recurrence follow-up after resection. Without any cell sorting, TCR sequencing was performed on whole RNA extracted either from tumor and nontumor lung tissue or from cryopreserved PBMC samples. Only patients for whom sufficient RNA was available from at least two tumor regions were selected for TCR sequencing. This receptor chain uses TRBV9 and TRBJ1-3; no D gene call is confident. This specimen consisted of PBMCs, obtained at follow-up. The origin of this receptor is a male donor with early-stage non-small cell lung cancer. The CDR3 reads as follows: CASSPIDSSGNTIYF. Here is the DNA: TGTGCCAGCAGCCCCATTGATAGCTCTGGAAACACCATATATTTT.